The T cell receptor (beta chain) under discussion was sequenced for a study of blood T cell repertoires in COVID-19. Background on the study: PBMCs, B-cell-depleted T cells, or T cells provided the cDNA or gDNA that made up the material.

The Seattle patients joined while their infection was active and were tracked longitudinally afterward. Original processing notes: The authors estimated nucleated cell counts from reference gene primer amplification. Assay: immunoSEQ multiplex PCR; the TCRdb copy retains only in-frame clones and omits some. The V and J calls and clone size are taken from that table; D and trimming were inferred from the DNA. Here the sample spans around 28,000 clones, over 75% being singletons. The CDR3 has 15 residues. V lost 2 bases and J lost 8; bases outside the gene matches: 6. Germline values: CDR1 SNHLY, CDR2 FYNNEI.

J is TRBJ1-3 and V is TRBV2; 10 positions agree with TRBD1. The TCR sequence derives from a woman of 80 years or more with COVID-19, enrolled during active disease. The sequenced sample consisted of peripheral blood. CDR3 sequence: CASSERTGGRDTIYF. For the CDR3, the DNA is TGTGCCAGCAGTGAAAGGACAGGGGGTAGGGACACCATATATTTT.